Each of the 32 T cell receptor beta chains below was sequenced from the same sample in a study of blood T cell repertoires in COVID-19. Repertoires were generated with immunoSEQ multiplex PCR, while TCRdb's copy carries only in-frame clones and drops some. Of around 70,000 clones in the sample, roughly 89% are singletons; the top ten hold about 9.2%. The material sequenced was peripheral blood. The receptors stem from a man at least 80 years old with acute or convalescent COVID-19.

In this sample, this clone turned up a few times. CDR3 sequence: CASSERQGDTEAFF. The DNA of the CDR3 is TGTGCCAGCAGTGAGAGACAGGGGGACACTGAAGCTTTCTTT. The V gene is TRBV6-1, the J gene TRBJ1-1, with 9 bases lining up with TRBD1. Germline-derived CDR1 and CDR2 are MNHNS and SASEGT. The CDR3 contains 14 residues. Unmatched junction bases numbered 2, after V lost 3 bases and J lost 3 bases.

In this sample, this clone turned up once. The CDR3 DNA reads TGTGCCAGCAGCTTAGTAGGGGAACGTGAAGCTTTCTTT. Protein product: CASSLVGEREAFF. The chain uses TRBV7-2 and TRBJ1-1, with D possibly matching TRBD1 (5 bases). Germline lookup yields CDR1 SGHTA and CDR2 FQGNSA. V was clipped by 1 base and J by 7 bases, with 10 bases between them. This CDR3 is built from 13 residues.

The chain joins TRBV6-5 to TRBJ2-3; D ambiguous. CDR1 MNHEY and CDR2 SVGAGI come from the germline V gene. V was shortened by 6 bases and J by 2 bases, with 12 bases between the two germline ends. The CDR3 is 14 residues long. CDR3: CASRRLRPTDTQYF. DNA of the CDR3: TGTGCCAGCAGACGACTGAGACCCACAGATACGCAGTATTTT.

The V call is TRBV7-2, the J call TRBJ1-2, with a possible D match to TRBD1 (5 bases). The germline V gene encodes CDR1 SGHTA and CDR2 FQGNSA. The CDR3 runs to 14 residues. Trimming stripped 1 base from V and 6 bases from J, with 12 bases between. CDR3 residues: CASSLELRGNGYTF. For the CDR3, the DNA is TGTGCCAGCAGCTTAGAACTACGGGGGAATGGCTACACCTTC.

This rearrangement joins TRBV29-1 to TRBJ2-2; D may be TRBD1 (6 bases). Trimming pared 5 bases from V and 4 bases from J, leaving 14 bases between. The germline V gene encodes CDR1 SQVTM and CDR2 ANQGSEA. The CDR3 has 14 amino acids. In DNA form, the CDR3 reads TGCAGCGTTCTGGACAGAGGCCCCACCGGGGAGCTGTTTTTT. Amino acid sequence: CSVLDRGPTGELFF.

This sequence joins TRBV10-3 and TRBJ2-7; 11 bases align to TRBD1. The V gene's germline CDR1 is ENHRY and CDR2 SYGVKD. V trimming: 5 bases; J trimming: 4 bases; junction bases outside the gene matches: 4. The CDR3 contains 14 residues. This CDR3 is CAISTGTGGYEQYF. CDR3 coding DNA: TGTGCCATCAGTACCGGGACAGGGGGGTACGAGCAGTACTTC.

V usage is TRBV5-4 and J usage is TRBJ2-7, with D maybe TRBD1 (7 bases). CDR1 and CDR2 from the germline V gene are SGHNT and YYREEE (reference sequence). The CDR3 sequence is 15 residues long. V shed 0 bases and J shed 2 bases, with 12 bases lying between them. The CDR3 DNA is TGTGCCAGCAGCTTGGAAGCCAGGGGGGCCTACGAGCAGTACTTC. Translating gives CASSLEARGAYEQYF.

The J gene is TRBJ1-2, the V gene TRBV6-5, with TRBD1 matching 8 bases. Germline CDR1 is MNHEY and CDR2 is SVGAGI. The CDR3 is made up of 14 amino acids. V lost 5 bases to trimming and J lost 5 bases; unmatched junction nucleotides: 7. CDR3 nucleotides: TGTGCCAGCAGTACCCCCTGGACAGGGTATGGCTACACCTTC. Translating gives CASSTPWTGYGYTF.

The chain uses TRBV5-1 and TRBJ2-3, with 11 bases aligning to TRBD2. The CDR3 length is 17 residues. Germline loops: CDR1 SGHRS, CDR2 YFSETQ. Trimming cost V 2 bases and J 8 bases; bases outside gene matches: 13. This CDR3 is CASSLSSSGGTQGTQYF. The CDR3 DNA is TGCGCCAGCAGCTTATCTTCTAGCGGGGGGACTCAGGGTACGCAGTATTTT.

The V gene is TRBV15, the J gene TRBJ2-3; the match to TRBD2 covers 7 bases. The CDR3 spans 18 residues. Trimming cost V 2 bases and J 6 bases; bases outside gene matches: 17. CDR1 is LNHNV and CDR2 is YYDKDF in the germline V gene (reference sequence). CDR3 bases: TGTGCCACCAGCAGAACAAAGAATAGCGGGCCCGACCGTGATACGCAGTATTTT. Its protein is CATSRTKNSGPDRDTQYF.

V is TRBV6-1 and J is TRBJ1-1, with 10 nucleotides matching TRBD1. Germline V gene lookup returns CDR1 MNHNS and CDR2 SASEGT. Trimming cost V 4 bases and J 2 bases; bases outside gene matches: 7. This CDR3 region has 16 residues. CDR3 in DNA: TGTGCCAGCAGTGGGGACAGGGGCTTCGAAAACACTGAAGCTTTCTTT. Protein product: CASSGDRGFENTEAFF.

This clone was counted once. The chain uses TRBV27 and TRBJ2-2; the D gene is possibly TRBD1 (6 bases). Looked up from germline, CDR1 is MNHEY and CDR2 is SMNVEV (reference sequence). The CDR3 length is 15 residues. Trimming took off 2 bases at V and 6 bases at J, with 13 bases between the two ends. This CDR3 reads CASSLANRVAGELFF. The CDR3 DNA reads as TGTGCCAGCAGTTTAGCCAACAGGGTCGCCGGGGAGCTGTTTTTT.

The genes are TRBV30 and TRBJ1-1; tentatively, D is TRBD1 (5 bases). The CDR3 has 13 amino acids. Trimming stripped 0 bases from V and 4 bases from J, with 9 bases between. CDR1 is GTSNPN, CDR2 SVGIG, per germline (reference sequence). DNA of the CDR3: TGTGCCTGGAGTGTACAGGATGCCACTGAAGCTTTCTTT. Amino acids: CAWSVQDATEAFF.

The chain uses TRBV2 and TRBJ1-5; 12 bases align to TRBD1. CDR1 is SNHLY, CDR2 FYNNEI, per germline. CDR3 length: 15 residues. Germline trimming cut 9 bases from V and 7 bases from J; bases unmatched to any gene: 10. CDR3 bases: TGTGCCAGTTCTCCGGGACAGGGGGCCCCACAGCCCCAGCATTTT. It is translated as CASSPGQGAPQPQHF.

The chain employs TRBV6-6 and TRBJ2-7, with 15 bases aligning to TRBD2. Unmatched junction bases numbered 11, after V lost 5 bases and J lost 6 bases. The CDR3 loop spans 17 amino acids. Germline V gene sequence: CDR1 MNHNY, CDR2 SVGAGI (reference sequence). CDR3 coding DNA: TGTGCCAGCAGTCCGCCCCGGACTAGCGGGGGGGCAGCCGAGCAGTACTTC. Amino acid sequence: CASSPPRTSGGAAEQYF.

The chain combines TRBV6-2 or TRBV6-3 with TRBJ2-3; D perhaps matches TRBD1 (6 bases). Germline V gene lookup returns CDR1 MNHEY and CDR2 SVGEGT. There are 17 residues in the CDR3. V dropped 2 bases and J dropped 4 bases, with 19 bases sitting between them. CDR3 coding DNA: TGTGCCAGCAGTTACGGCCCCGGGACACAGGGCCCAGATACGCAGTATTTT. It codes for CASSYGPGTQGPDTQYF.

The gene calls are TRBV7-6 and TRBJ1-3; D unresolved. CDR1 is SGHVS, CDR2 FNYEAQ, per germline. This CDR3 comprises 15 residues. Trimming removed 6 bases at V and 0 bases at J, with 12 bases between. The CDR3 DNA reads TGTGCCAGCAGTACCGGGGTCTTCTCTGGAAACACCATATATTTT. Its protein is CASSTGVFSGNTIYF.

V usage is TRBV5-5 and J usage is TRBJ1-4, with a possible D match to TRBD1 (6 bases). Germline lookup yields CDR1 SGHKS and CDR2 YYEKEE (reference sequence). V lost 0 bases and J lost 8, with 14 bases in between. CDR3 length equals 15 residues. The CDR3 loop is CASSLEQGVGEKLFF. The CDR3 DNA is TGTGCCAGCAGCTTGGAACAGGGTGTTGGGGAAAAACTGTTTTTT.

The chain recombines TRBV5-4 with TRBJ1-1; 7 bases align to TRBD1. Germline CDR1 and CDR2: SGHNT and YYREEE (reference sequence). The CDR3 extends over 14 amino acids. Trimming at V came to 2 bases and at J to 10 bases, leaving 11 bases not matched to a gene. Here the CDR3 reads CASSLRGTESTAFF. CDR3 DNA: TGTGCCAGCAGCTTAAGAGGGACAGAAAGTACAGCTTTCTTT.

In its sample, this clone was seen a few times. The CDR3 coding sequence is TGTGCCAGCAGCGTAAATTACGAGGGTGGAGCTTTCTTT. Translating gives CASSVNYEGGAFF. This rearrangement joins TRBV9 to TRBJ1-1; no clear D. CDR3 length equals 13 residues. Germline V gene lookup returns CDR1 SGDLS and CDR2 YYNGEE. The V gene lost 1 base and the J gene lost 10 bases, with 14 bases spanning the gap.

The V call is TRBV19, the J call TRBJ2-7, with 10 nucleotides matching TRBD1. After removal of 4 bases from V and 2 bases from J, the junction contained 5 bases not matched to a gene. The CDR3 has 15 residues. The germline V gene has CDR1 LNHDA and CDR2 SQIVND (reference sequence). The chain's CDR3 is CASSTWDRGTYEQYF. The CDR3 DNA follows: TGTGCCAGTAGTACCTGGGACAGGGGTACCTACGAGCAGTACTTC.

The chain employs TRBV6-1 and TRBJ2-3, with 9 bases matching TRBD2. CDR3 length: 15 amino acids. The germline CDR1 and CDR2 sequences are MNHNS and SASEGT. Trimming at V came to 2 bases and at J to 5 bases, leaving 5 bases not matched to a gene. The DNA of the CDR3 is TGTGCCAGCAGTGAACGGCGGGGGGGCGTAGATACGCAGTATTTT. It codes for CASSERRGGVDTQYF.

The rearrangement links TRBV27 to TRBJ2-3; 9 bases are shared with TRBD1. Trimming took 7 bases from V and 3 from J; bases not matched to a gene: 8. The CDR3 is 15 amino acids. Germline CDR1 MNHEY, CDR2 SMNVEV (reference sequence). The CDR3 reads CASIASGQGTDTQYF. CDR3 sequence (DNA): TGTGCCAGCATCGCTTCGGGACAGGGAACAGATACGCAGTATTTT.

The CDR3 nucleotides are TGTGCCACCAGTGATTTCCCGACAGGGGGCGAGGGCTACACCTTC. It yields the protein CATSDFPTGGEGYTF. The chain links TRBV24-1 to TRBJ1-2; 10 bases align to TRBD1. The germline V gene encodes CDR1 KGHDR and CDR2 SFDVKD. J gave up 8 bases and V 1 base, and 6 bases lay outside the gene matches. The CDR3 covers 15 residues.

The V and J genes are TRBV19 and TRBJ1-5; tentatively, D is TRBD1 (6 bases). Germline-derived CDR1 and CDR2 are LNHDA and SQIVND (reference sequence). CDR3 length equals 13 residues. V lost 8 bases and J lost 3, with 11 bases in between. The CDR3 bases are TGTGCCAGTGCAGGGGCGTACAATCAGCCCCAGCATTTT. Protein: CASAGAYNQPQHF.

As DNA, the CDR3 is TGTGCCAGCAGCTTGCACACCGATTCACCCCTCCACTTT. It codes for CASSLHTDSPLHF. The chain carries TRBV7-2 and TRBJ1-6, with D unclear. CDR3 size: 13 residues. Trimming removed 3 bases from V and 8 bases from J, with 8 bases in between. Germline-derived CDR1 and CDR2 are SGHTA and FQGNSA. The complete variable domain, with remaining parts taken from reference TRBV7-2 and TRBJ1-6, reads GAGVSQSPSNKVTEKGKDVELRCDPISGHTALYWYRQSLGQGLEFLIYFQGNSAPDKSGLPSDRFSAERTGGSVSTLTIQRTQQEDSAVYLCASSLHTDSPLHFGNGTRLTVT.

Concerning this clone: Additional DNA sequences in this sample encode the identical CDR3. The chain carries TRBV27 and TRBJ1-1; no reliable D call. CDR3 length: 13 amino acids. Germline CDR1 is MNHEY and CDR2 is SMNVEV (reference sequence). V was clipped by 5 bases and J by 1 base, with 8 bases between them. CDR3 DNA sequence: TGTGCCAGCAGTCTCGCGGGGAACACTGAAGCTTTCTTT. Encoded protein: CASSLAGNTEAFF.

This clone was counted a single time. CDR3 in amino acids: CACSRVNLQETQYF. CDR3 coding DNA: TGTGCCTGCAGCAGGGTTAACCTCCAAGAGACCCAGTACTTC. The chain is built from TRBV30 and TRBJ2-5; D might be TRBD1 (5 bases). V was pared by 6 bases and J by 1 base, with 15 bases between. This CDR3 has 14 residues. The V gene's germline CDR1 is GTSNPN and CDR2 SVGIG (reference sequence).

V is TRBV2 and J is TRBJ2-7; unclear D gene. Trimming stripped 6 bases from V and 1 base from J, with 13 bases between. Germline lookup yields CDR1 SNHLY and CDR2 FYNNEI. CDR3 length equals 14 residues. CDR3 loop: CASSPEARSYEQYF. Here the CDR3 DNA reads TGTGCCAGCAGCCCCGAGGCACGGTCCTACGAGCAGTACTTC.

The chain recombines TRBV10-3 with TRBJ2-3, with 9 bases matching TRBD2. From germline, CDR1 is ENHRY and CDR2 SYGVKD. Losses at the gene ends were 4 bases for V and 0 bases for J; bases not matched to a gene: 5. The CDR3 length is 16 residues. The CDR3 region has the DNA TGTGCCATCAGTGCAGGAGCGGGAGGAAGCACAGATACGCAGTATTTT. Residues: CAISAGAGGSTDTQYF.

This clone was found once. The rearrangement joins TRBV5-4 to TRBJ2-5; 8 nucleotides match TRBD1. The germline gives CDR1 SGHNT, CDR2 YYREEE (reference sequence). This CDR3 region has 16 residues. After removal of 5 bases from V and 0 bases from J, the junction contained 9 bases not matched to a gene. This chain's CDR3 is CASRRTGGTYQETQYF. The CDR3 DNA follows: TGTGCCAGCAGGCGTACAGGGGGGACGTACCAAGAGACCCAGTACTTC.

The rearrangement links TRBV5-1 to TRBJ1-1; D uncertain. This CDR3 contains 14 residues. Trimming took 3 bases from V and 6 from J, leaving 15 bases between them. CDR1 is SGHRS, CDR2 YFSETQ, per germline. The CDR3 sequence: CASSSTGEEAEAFF. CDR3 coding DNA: TGCGCCAGCAGCTCTACGGGTGAGGAGGCTGAAGCTTTCTTT.